This T cell receptor (beta chain) appears in the sequencing data of a study of persistence of HIV-infected CD4 T cells. Overall study: Blood samples, up to roughly 200 mL, came from multiple time points, except a couple of leukapheresis donors sampled once.

Study-wide results and caveats: Compared with CD3/CD28-stimulated cells, CMV- and Gag-responding cells showed lower TCRbeta richness.

The stimulus was an HIV-1 Gag 15-mer peptide pool, about 1 ug/peptide/mL. Memory cells lacking CD40L and CD69 with high CD45RO were sorted. Concerning this clone itself: Its specificity is not known.

Sequencing used immunoSEQ version 4 in survey mode. Profiling relied on immunoSEQ multiplex PCR, and the TCRdb table lists in-frame clones only, not all of them. Here the sample spans just under 65,000 clones, approximately 75% being singletons. Between the trimmed V and J ends, which lost 6 bases and 7 bases, there was a span of 19 bases. Germline values: CDR1 MNHEY, CDR2 SVGAGI. The CDR3 is 14 residues long. The receptor comes from an adult man with HIV who was CMV-seropositive. This chain joins TRBV6-5 and TRBJ2-7, with D possibly matching TRBD2 (7 bases). The material was CD4+ T cells sorted from PBMCs after roughly 18-hour stimulation, obtained from a patient who received antiretroviral therapy. DNA for the CDR3: TGTGCCAGCAGCGGCCGAGGGGGGGCGAGGGAGCAGTACTTC. Translation gives CASSGRGGAREQYF.